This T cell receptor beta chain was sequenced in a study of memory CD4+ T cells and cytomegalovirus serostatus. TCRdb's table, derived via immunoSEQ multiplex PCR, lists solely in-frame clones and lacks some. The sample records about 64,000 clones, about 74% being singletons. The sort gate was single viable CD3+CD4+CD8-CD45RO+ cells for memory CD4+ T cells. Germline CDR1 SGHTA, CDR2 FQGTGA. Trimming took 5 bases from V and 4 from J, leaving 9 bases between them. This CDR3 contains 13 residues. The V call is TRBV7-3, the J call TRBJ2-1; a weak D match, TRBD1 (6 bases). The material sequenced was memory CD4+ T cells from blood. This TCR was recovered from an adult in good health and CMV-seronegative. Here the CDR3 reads CASSKDRYNEQFF. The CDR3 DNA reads TGTGCCAGCAGCAAGGACAGATACAATGAGCAGTTCTTC. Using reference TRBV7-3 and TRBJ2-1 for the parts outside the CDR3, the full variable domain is GAGVSQTPSNKVTEKGKYVELRCDPISGHTALYWYRQSLGQGPEFLIYFQGTGAADDSGLPNDRFFAVRPEGSVSTLKIQRTERGDSAVYLCASSKDRYNEQFFGPGTRLTVL.